This TCR beta chain was captured by sequencing in a study of T cell responses to AZD1222 COVID-19 vaccine. Per the germline V gene, CDR1 is MNHEY and CDR2 is SMNVEV (reference sequence). This CDR3 is built from 15 residues. Trimming pared 5 bases from V and 2 bases from J, leaving 16 bases between. Libraries were prepared by immunoSEQ multiplex PCR; TCRdb keeps only in-frame clonotypes and omits some of them. The sample consists of roughly 100,000 clones, nearly 90% of them appearing once. The clonotype was recovered from an adult who received the AZD1222 COVID-19 vaccine. The V call is TRBV27, the J call TRBJ2-7, with D unresolved. Sequencing used peripheral blood, obtained 28 days after the second AZD1222 dose. CDR3 in DNA: TGTGCCAGCAGTCCCTTGGGTGGTAACACCTACGAGCAGTACTTC. As protein: CASSPLGGNTYEQYF.